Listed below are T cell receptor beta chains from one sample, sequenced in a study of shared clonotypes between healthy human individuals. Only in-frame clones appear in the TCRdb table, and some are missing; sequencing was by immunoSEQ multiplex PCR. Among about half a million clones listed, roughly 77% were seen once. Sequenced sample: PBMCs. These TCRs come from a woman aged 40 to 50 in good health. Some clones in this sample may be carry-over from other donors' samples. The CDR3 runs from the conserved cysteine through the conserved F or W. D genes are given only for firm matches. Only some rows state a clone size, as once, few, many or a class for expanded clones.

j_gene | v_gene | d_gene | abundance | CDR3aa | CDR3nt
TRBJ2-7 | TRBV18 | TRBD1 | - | CASSRPGTESYEQYF | TGTGCCAGCTCTCGACCCGGGACAGAGAGCTACGAGCAGTACTTC
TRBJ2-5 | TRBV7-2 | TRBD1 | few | CASSPKQGFVETQYF | TGTGCCAGCAGCCCCAAACAGGGGTTCGTAGAGACCCAGTACTTC
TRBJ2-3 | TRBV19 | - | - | CASSIDTGTRTDTQYF | TGTGCCAGTAGTATAGACACCGGGACTCGCACAGATACGCAGTATTTT
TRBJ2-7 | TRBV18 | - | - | CASSLDSYEQYF | TGTGCCAGCTCACTGGACAGCTACGAGCAGTACTTC
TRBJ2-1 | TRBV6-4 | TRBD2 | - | CASSELAGGYNEQFF | TGTGCCAGCAGTGAGTTAGCGGGAGGCTACAATGAGCAGTTCTTC
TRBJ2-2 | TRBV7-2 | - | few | CASSLGSGGELFF | TGTGCCAGCAGCTTAGGTTCGGGCGGGGAGCTGTTTTTT
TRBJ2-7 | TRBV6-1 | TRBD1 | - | CASRKGQGLPYEQYF | TGTGCCAGCAGAAAGGGACAGGGGCTCCCCTACGAGCAGTACTTC
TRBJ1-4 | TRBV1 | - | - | CIQNHMTGVLTNEKLFF | TGCATCCAGAATCATATGACAGGGGTTTTAACTAATGAAAAACTGTTTTTT
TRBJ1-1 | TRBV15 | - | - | CATSRDLNTEAFF | TGTGCCACCAGCAGAGATCTGAACACTGAAGCTTTCTTT
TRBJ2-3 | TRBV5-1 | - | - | CASSAQGVTTDTQYF | TGCGCCAGCAGCGCCCAGGGAGTTACCACAGATACGCAGTATTTT
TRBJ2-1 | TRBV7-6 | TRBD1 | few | CASSSGQGGREQFF | TGTGCCAGCAGCTCGGGACAGGGGGGACGAGAGCAGTTCTTC
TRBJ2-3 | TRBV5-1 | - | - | CASGNRPRDTQYF | TGCGCCAGCGGAAACAGGCCACGGGATACGCAGTATTTT
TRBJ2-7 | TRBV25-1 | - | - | CASSRTAYEQYF | TGTGCCAGCAGTCGAACAGCCTACGAGCAGTACTTC
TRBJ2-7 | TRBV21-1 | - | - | CASSKYTYEQYF | TGTGCCAGCAGCAAATACACCTACGAGCAGTACTTC
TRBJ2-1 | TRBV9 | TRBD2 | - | CASSAHVAGGDNEQFF | TGTGCCAGCAGCGCCCACGTGGCGGGAGGAGACAATGAGCAGTTCTTC
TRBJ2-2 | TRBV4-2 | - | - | CASSQEGNSGSGGELFF | TGTGCCAGCAGCCAAGAAGGGAACAGCGGAAGTGGCGGGGAGCTGTTTTTT
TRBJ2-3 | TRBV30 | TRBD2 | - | CAWSVPEREVPMQYF | TGTGCCTGGAGTGTCCCTGAACGGGAGGTTCCGATGCAGTATTTT
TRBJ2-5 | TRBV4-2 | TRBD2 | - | CASSQDPGGGETQYF | TGTGCCAGCAGCCAAGATCCGGGGGGAGGGGAGACCCAGTACTTC
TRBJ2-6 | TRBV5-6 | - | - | CASSLGLSGANVLTF | TGTGCCAGCAGCTTGGGCCTATCTGGGGCCAACGTCCTGACTTTC
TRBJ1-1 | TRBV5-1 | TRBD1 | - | CASSRGQAATEAFF | TGCGCCAGCAGCCGGGGACAGGCGGCCACTGAAGCTTTCTTT
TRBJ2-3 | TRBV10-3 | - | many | CAIAAESTDTQYF | TGTGCCATCGCTGCGGAATCCACAGATACGCAGTATTTT
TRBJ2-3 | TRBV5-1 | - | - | CASSSRTSLSESSSTDTQYF | TGCGCCAGCAGCTCCCGGACAAGCCTATCCGAAAGTTCTAGCACAGATACGCAGTATTTT
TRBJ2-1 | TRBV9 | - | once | CASSVGGSYNEQFF | TGTGCCAGCAGCGTAGGGGGGAGCTACAATGAGCAGTTCTTC
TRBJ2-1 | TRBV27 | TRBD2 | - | CASSLSGGRALNEQFF | TGTGCCAGCAGTTTATCGGGCGGGAGGGCCCTCAATGAGCAGTTCTTC
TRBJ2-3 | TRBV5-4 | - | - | CASSLGTLYTDTQYF | TGTGCCAGCAGCTTGGGGACGCTTTACACAGATACGCAGTATTTT
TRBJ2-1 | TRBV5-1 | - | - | CASSLAVGSSYNEQFF | TGCGCCAGCAGCTTGGCCGTCGGTTCCAGCTACAATGAGCAGTTCTTC
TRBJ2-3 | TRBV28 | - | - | CASSPNRGHTDTQYF | TGTGCCAGCAGCCCGAACCGGGGTCACACAGATACGCAGTATTTT
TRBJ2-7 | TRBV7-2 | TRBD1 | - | CASSLADRASYEQYF | TGTGCCAGCAGCTTAGCGGACAGGGCTTCCTACGAGCAGTACTTC